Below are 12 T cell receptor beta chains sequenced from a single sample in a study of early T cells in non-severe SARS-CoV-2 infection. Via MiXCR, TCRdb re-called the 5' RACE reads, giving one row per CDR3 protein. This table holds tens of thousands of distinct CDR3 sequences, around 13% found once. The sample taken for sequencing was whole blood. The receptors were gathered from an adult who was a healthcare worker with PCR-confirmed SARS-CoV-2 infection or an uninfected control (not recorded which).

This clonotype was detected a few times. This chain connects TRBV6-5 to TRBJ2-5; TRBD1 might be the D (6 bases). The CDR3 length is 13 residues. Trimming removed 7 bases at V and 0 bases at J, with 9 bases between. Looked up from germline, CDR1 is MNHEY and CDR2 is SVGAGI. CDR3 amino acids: CASTQGYQETQYF. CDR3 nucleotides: TGTGCCAGCACCCAGGGGTACCAAGAGACCCAGTACTTC.

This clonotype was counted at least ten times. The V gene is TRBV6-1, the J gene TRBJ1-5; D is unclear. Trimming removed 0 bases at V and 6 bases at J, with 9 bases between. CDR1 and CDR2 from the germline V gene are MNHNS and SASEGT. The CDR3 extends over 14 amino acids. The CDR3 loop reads CASSEALTGQPQHF. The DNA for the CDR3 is TGTGCCAGCAGTGAAGCCCTCACGGGTCAGCCCCAGCATTTT.

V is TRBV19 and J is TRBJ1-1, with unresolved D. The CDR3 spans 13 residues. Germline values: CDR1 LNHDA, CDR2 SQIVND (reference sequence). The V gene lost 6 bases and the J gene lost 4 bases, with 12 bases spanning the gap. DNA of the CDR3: TGTGCCAGTAGGATCGGAGTTGGCACTGAAGCTTTCTTT. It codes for CASRIGVGTEAFF.

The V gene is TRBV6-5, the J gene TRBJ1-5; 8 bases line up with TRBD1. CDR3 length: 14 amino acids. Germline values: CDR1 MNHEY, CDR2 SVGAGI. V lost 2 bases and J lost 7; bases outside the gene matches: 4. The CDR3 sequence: CASSYNRGGQPQHF. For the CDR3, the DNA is TGTGCCAGCAGTTACAACAGGGGGGGCCAGCCCCAGCATTTT.

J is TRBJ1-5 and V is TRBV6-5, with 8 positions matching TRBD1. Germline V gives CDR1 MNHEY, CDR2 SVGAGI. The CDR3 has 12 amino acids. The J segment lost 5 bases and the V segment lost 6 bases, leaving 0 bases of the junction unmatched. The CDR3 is CASRQGDQPQHF. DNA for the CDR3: TGTGCCAGCAGACAGGGGGATCAGCCCCAGCATTTT.

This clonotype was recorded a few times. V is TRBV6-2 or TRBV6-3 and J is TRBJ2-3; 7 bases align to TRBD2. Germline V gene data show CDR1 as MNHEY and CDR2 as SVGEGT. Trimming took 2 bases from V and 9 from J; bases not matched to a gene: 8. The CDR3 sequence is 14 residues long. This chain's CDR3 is CASSYLLADRTQYF. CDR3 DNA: TGTGCCAGCAGTTACCTCCTAGCGGACCGGACGCAGTATTTT.

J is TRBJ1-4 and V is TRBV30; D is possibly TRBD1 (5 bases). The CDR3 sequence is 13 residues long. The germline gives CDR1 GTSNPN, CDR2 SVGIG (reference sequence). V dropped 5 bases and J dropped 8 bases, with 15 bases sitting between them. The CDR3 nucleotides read TGTGCCTGGGACGGGACCGAGGAGGAAAAACTGTTTTTT. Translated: CAWDGTEEEKLFF.

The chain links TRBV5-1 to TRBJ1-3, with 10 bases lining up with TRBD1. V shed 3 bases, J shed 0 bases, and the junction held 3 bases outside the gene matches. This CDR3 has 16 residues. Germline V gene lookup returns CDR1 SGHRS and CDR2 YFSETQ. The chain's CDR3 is CASSWTGGSSGNTIYF. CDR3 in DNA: TGCGCCAGCAGCTGGACAGGGGGGAGCTCTGGAAACACCATATATTTT.

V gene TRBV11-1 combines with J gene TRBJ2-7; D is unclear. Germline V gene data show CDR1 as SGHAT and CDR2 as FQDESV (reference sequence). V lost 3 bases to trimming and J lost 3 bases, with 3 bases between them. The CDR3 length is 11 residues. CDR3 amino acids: CASSFHYEQYF. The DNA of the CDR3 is TGTGCCAGCAGCTTTCACTACGAGCAGTACTTC.

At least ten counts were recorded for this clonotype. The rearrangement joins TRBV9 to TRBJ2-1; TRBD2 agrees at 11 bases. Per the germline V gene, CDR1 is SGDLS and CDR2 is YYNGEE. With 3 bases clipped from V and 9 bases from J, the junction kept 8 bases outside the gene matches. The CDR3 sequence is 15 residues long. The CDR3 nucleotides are TGTGCCAGCAGCGCATTAGCGGGAGGGGTAGGTGAGCAGTTCTTC. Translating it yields CASSALAGGVGEQFF.

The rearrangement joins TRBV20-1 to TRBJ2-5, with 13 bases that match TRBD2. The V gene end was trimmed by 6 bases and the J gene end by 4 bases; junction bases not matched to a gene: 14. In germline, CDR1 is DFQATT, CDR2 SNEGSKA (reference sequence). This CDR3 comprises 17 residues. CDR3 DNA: TGCAGTGCCAAACTGACTAGCGGGAGGACGGCCGGAGAGACCCAGTACTTC. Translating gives CSAKLTSGRTAGETQYF.

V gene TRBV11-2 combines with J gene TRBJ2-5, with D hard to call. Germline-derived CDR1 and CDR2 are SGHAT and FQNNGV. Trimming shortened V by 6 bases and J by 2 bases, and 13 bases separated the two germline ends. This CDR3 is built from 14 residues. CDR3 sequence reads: CASSFRVGQETQYF. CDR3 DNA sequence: TGTGCCAGCAGTTTCCGGGTGGGGCAAGAGACCCAGTACTTC.